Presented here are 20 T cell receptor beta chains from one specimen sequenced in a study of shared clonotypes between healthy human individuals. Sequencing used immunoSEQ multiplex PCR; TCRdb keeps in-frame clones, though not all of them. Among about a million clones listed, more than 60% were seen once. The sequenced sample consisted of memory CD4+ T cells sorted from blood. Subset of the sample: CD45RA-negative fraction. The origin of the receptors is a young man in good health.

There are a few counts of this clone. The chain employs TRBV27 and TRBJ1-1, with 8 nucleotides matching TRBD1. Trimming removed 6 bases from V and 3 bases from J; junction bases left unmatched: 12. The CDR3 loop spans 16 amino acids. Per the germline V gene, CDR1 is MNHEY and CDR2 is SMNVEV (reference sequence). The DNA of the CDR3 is TGTGCCAGCAGACCGACTACCGACAGGGGATACACTGAAGCTTTCTTT. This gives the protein CASRPTTDRGYTEAFF.

As DNA, the CDR3 is TGCGCCAGCACCCCGGCACTAGCGGGAGTTGGCTCCTACAATGAGCAGTTCTTC. It specifies CASTPALAGVGSYNEQFF. The chain is built from TRBV5-1 and TRBJ2-1; 11 bases match TRBD2. J lost 0 bases, V lost 6 bases, and 11 bases had no gene match. The CDR3 contains 18 residues. Germline V gene lookup returns CDR1 SGHRS and CDR2 YFSETQ.

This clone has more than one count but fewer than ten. As DNA, the CDR3 is TGTGCCAGCAGAAGGGACAGCAAGCGCAATCAGCCCCAGCATTTT. Amino acids: CASRRDSKRNQPQHF. V gene TRBV6-5 combines with J gene TRBJ1-5; 7 bases are shared with TRBD1. The J segment lost 2 bases and the V segment lost 6 bases, leaving 7 bases of the junction unmatched. Germline values: CDR1 MNHEY, CDR2 SVGAGI. The CDR3 sequence is 15 residues long.

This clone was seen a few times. Written as DNA, the CDR3 is TGTGCCAGCAGTGATACACATTCCTACGAGCAGTACTTC. Translating it yields CASSDTHSYEQYF. V usage is TRBV2 and J usage is TRBJ2-7; D not resolved. Germline lookup yields CDR1 SNHLY and CDR2 FYNNEI. CDR3 length: 13 residues. Trimming removed 3 bases from V and 1 base from J, with 7 bases in between.

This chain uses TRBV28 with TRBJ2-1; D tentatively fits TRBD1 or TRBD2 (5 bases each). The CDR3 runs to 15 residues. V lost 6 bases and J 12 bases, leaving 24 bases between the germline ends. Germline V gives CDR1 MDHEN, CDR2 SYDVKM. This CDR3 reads CASSGATQNYELQFF. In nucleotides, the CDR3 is TGTGCCAGCAGCGGGGCGACCCAAAATTACGAGCTGCAGTTCTTC. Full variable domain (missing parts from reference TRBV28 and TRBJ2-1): DVKVTQSSRYLVKRTGEKVFLECVQDMDHENMFWYRQDPGLGLRLIYFSYDVKMKEKGDIPEGYSVSREKKERFSLILESASTNQTSMYLCASSGATQNYELQFFGPGTRLTVL.

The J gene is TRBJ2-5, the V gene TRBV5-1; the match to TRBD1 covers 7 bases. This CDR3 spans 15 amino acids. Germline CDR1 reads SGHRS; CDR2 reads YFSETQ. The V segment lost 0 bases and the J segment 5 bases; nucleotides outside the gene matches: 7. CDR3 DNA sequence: TGCGCCAGCAGCTTGGTTCAAGGGGGCCAGGAGACCCAGTACTTC. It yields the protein CASSLVQGGQETQYF.

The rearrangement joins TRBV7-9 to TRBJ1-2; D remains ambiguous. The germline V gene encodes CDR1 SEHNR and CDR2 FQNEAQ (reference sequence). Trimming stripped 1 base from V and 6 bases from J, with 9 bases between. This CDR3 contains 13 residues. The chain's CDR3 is CASSLEGINGYTF. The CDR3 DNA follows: TGTGCCAGCAGCTTAGAGGGAATCAATGGCTACACCTTC.

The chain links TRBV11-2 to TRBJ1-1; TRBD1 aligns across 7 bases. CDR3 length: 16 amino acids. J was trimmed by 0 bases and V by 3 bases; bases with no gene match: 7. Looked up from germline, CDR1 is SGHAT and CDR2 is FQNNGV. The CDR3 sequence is CASSFNRGGMNTEAFF. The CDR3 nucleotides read TGTGCCAGCAGCTTCAACAGGGGTGGGATGAACACTGAAGCTTTCTTT.

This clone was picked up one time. CDR3 in DNA: TGTGCCAGCAGCTTAATAGCGGGGCTAGGGGAGACCCAGTACTTC. Its protein product is CASSLIAGLGETQYF. V gene TRBV7-9 combines with J gene TRBJ2-5, with TRBD2 matching 8 bases. After removal of 2 bases from V and 5 bases from J, the junction contained 7 bases not matched to a gene. CDR1 is SEHNR, CDR2 FQNEAQ, per germline (reference sequence). CDR3 length: 15 amino acids.

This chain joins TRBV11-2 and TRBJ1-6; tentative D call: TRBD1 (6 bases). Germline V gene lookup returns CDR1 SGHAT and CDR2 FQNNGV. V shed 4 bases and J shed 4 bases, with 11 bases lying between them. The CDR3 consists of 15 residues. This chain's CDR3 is CASSSGTQYNSPLHF. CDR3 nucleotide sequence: TGTGCCAGCAGCTCCGGGACACAATATAATTCACCCCTCCACTTT.

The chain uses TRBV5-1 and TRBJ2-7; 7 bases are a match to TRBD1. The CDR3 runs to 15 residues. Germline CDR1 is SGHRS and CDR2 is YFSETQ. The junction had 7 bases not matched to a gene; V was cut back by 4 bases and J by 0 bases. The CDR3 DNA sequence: TGCGCCAGCAGCCCCATACAGGGGAGCTCCTACGAGCAGTACTTC. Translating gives CASSPIQGSSYEQYF.

CDR3 bases: TGCGCCAGCAGCCAAGGCACTAGCGGGGTCTACCAAGAGACCCAGTACTTC. Protein sequence: CASSQGTSGVYQETQYF. This sequence joins TRBV4-1 and TRBJ2-5, with TRBD2 matching over 10 bases. Germline CDR1 is MGHRA and CDR2 is YSYEKL. The CDR3 covers 17 residues. The junction had 5 bases not matched to a gene; V was cut back by 1 base and J by 0 bases.

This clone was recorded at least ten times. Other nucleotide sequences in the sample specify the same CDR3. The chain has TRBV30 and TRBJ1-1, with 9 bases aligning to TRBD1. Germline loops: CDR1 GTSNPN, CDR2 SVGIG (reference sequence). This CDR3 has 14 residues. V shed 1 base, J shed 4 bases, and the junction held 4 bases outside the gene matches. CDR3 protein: CAWSGGTGSTEAFF. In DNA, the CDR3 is TGTGCCTGGAGTGGAGGGACAGGGAGCACTGAAGCTTTCTTT.

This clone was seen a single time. CDR3 nucleotide sequence: TGTGCCACCAGCGTCGTGAAGGACAGAGGCATTCAGTACTTC. Protein sequence: CATSVVKDRGIQYF. The V gene is TRBV15, the J gene TRBJ2-4; D possibly corresponds to TRBD1 (6 bases). The CDR3 length is 14 residues. The germline V gene has CDR1 LNHNV and CDR2 YYDKDF (reference sequence). Trimming left V 5 bases short and J 9 bases short, with 17 bases between.

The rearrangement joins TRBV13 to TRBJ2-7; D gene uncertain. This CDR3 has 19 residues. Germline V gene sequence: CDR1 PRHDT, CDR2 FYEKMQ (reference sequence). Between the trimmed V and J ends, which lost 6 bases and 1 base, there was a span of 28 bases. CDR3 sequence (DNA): TGTGCCAGCAGTCAAAATTGGCAGATCCTAAGTCCCCGGTCCTACGAGCAGTACTTC. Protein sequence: CASSQNWQILSPRSYEQYF.

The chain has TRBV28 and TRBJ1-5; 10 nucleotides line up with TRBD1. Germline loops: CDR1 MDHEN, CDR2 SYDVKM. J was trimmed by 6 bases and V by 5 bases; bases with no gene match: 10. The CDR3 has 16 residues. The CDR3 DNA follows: TGTGCCAGCAGTCTAGTTGGGACAGGGGTCAGTCAGCCCCAGCATTTT. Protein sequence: CASSLVGTGVSQPQHF.

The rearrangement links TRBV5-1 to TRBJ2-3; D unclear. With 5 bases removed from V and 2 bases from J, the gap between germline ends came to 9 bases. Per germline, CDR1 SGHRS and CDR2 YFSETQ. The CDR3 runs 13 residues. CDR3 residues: CASSSSPTDTQYF. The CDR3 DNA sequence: TGCGCCAGCAGTTCCTCCCCCACAGATACGCAGTATTTT.

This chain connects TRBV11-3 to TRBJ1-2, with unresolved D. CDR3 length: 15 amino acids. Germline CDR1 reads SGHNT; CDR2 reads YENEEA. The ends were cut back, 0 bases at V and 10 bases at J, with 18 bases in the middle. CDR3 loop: CASSLDRPPKSAYTF. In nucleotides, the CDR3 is TGTGCCAGCAGCTTAGATCGGCCGCCTAAGTCAGCCTACACCTTC.

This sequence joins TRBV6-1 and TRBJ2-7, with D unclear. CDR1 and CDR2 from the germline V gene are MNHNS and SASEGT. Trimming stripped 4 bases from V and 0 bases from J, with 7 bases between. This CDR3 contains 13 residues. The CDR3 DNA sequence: TGTGCCAGCAGTGCCCAGGTCTCCTACGAGCAGTACTTC. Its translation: CASSAQVSYEQYF.

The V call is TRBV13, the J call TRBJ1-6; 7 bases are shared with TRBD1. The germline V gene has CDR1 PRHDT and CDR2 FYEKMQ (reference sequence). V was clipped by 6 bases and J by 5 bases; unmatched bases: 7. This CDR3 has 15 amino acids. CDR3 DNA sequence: TGTGCCAGCAGTCAAATTGACAGGGATAATTCACCCCTCCACTTT. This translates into CASSQIDRDNSPLHF.